This T cell receptor beta chain is from a study of beta chain features in type 1 diabetes. The isolated RNA, all of it, was reverse transcribed, so expressed TCRB transcripts were what got sequenced. The protocol was immunoSEQ multiplex PCR, while the TCRdb copy is restricted to in-frame clones and leaves out a portion. The table has some 410,000 clones, about 15% seen once. As concerns this clone: Its antigen is not identified.

This CDR3 is built from 17 residues. The J segment lost 0 bases and the V segment lost 5 bases, leaving 9 bases of the junction unmatched. From germline, CDR1 is SEHNR and CDR2 FQNEAQ (reference sequence). General study points: Patients and controls would share equally any PCR tilt toward shorter templates. cDNA-based sequencing might over-represent cells highly expressing TCR.

The clonotype comes from a man aged 25-45 years in good health. Sequenced input: naive CD4+ T cells from blood. The chain combines TRBV7-9 with TRBJ2-7; the match to TRBD2 covers 11 bases. In DNA, the CDR3 is TGTGCCAGCAGCCTACCCCCCGGGACTAGCGGCTCCTACGAGCAGTACGTC. It specifies CASSLPPGTSGSYEQYV.